This T cell receptor (beta chain) was captured by sequencing in a study of blood T cell repertoires in COVID-19. On the study more broadly: Acute and convalescent COVID-19 samples came from the United States, Italy and Spain.

Germline values: CDR1 SGDLS, CDR2 YYNGEE. CDR3 size: 13 residues. Trimming removed 4 bases at V and 5 bases at J, with 10 bases between. Original data processing: For nucleated cells, counts were estimated from reference gene primer amplification. Repertoires were generated with immunoSEQ multiplex PCR, while TCRdb's copy carries only in-frame clones and drops some. D and trimming were read from the DNA, whereas the V and J calls and clone size are those reported in that table. Altogether just under 50,000 clones are present, 84% being singletons, with the ten largest covering about 7.6%. This clone appeared a few times.

This sequence originates from a human donor in a cohort sampled during active COVID-19. The chain links TRBV9 to TRBJ1-5, with D maybe TRBD1 (6 bases). The sequencing sample was made of peripheral blood. The CDR3 bases are TGTGCCAGCAGCCCAGGGGCTGATCAGCCCCAGCATTTT. Residues: CASSPGADQPQHF.